The clone carrying this T cell receptor beta chain was found many times. Its antigen remains unknown. The entry originates in a study of blood T cells in healthy people across ages. The study, taken as a whole, reports: Among T cells, TCR beta diversity per million cells dropped roughly linearly as age rose.

Trimming removed 4 bases from V and 6 bases from J; junction bases left unmatched: 12. The germline V gene encodes CDR1 SGHDT and CDR2 YYEEEE. The length of the CDR3 is 16 residues. For the second PCR, which ran for about 7 to 11 cycles, a sample-barcoded 5' primer and a J-beta primer mix were used. Every individual sample yielded 2.5 million or more paired-end reads (each containing CDR3). MiXCR, run by TCRdb on the 5' RACE reads, gives a single entry per CDR3 protein. The sample has some 710,000 distinct CDR3 sequences; less than 60% are singletons. The source is a man at least 80 years old in good health. The chain carries TRBV5-6 and TRBJ2-1, with 8 bases fitting TRBD2. The sample was blood. Written as DNA, the CDR3 is TGTGCCAGCAGCCAATCAGCGGGAGTCGGGGTCAATGAGCAGTTCTTC. This gives the protein CASSQSAGVGVNEQFF.